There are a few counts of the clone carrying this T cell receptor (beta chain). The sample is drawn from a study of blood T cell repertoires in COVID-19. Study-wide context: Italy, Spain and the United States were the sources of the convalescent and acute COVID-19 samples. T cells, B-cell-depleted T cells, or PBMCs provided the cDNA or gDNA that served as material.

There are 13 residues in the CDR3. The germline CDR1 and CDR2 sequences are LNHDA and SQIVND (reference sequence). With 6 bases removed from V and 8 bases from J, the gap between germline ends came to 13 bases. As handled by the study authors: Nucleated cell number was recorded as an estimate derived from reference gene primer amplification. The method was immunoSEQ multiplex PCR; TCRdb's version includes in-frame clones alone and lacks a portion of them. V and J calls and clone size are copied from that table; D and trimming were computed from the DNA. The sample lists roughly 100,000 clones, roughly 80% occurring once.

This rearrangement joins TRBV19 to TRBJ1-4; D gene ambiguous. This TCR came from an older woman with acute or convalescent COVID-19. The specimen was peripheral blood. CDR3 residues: CASSTQSGEKLFF. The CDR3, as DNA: TGTGCCAGTAGCACCCAGTCGGGGGAAAAACTGTTTTTT.